The 23 T cell receptor beta chains listed next were all sequenced from one sample in a study of molecular identifiers for immune sequencing clone quantification (dated by TCRdb to the late 2010s). The method behind the library was PCR. Sequencing took place on a NextSeq 500. TCRdb's own reprocessing of the public reads used fastp at Q25 and MiXCR and kept productive beta chains. Entries are consolidated by CDR3 protein sequence, retaining the most common genes and DNA. The sample table lists about half a million distinct CDR3 sequences, around 23% of them with a count of one. Around 0.79% of the sample is held by the ten biggest clonotypes. The specimen sequenced was naive CD8+ T cells from blood, with Jurkat cell RNA spiked in. Reading the label with the study, this specimen's cell subset or site is: FACS-sorted CD8+CD4-CCR7+CD45RA+ naive T cells. The receptors originated from a human donor in good health. Some libraries in this study had Jurkat cell RNA spiked in.

This clonotype was seen at least ten times. V and J are TRBV7-2 and TRBJ1-1; tentatively, D is TRBD1 (5 bases). The CDR3 covers 14 residues. CDR1 and CDR2 from the germline V gene are SGHTA and FQGNSA. V lost 4 bases and J lost 7, with 16 bases in between. The CDR3: CASSYIPRDHEAFF. The CDR3 coding sequence is TGTGCCAGCAGCTATATACCTAGGGACCATGAAGCTTTCTTT.

The chain has TRBV20-1 and TRBJ2-5; D is ambiguous. CDR3 length: 13 amino acids. V lost 6 bases, J lost 2 bases, and 13 bases lay in between. Germline V gives CDR1 DFQATT, CDR2 SNEGSKA (reference sequence). This CDR3 is CSADKTEQETQYF. The DNA of the CDR3 is TGCAGTGCCGACAAGACTGAACAAGAGACCCAGTACTTC.

About this clonotype: An end of the junction differs from the germline gene, which may be a read error. This chain connects TRBV10-3 to TRBJ1-1; D is perhaps TRBD1 (5 bases). Germline-derived CDR1 and CDR2 are ENHRY and SYGVKD. The CDR3 is made up of 15 amino acids. DNA of the CDR3: TGTGCCATCAGTGAGTCGACAGAGGCGGTTACTGAAGCTGTCTTT. It encodes CAISESTEAVTEAVF.

Remarks on this clonotype: Possible read error: a much larger clone is one base away. The chain is built from TRBV5-3 and TRBJ2-5; D unresolved. TRBV5-3 is recorded as an ORF, its role being uncertain. Trimming stripped 8 bases from V and 0 bases from J, with 8 bases between. The CDR3 consists of 12 residues. CDR3 DNA: TGTGCCAGCACCCCGGACCAAGAGACCCAGTACTTC. It translates to CASTPDQETQYF.

There are many counts of this clonotype. The chain employs TRBV5-4 and TRBJ1-2; TRBD1 aligns across 11 bases. J lost 7 bases, V lost 1 base, and 6 bases had no gene match. Germline CDR1 SGHNT, CDR2 YYREEE (reference sequence). This CDR3 region has 15 residues. For the CDR3, the DNA is TGTGCCAGCAGCTTGATAGGACAGGGGGCTTCTGGCTACACCTTC. It codes for CASSLIGQGASGYTF.

The chain uses TRBV12-3 or TRBV12-4 and TRBJ2-2, with 9 bases identical to TRBD2. V was clipped by 7 bases and J by 6 bases; unmatched bases: 9. This CDR3 has 15 amino acids. CDR3 amino acids: CASIPEAGGSGELFF. The CDR3 DNA sequence: TGTGCCAGCATCCCCGAAGCGGGAGGTTCCGGGGAGCTGTTTTTT.

A word on this clonotype: With a much larger clone just one base away, this may be a read error. The gene calls are TRBV6-1 and TRBJ2-3, with 9 bases lining up with TRBD1. The CDR3 length is 18 residues. Trimming at V came to 5 bases and at J to 4 bases, leaving 16 bases not matched to a gene. CDR1 MNHNS and CDR2 SASEGT come from the germline V gene. CDR3 sequence: CASSPLPWTGDAPDTQYF. DNA of the CDR3: TGTGCCAGCAGTCCCCTACCCTGGACAGGGGATGCGCCAGATACGCAGTATTTT.

This clonotype was seen more than once but under ten times. This rearrangement joins TRBV18 to TRBJ1-1, with no clear D. Germline CDR1 and CDR2: KGHSH and LQKENI. Trimming shortened V by 3 bases and J by 5 bases, and 22 bases separated the two germline ends. The CDR3 is 17 amino acids. The CDR3 here is CASSPSSGVYRGTEAFF. CDR3 nucleotides: TGTGCCAGCTCACCTTCTAGTGGAGTTTATCGGGGTACTGAAGCTTTCTTT.

Worth noting for this clonotype: A single base separates this from a much larger clone, so it may be a read error. This rearrangement joins TRBV7-2 to TRBJ1-2, with a tentative D call TRBD1 (6 bases). CDR1 is SGHTA, CDR2 FQGNSA, per germline. The length of the CDR3 is 16 residues. The CDR3 reads CASKNPIRTGNYGHTF. Here the CDR3 DNA reads TGTGCCAGCAAAAATCCCATAAGAACAGGGAACTATGGCCACACCTTC.

This chain connects TRBV21-1 to TRBJ1-6; the table's D call of TRBD1 was not tested on the DNA. TRBV21-1 counts as a pseudogene. The CDR3 runs 16 residues. For the CDR3, the DNA is TGTGCCAGCAGCTCAAAGGCGGGACAGGGATATTCACCCCTCCACTTT. Translating it yields CASSSKAGQGYSPLHF.

This sequence joins TRBV11-2 and TRBJ2-7; TRBD1 matches 7 bases. Trimming removed 3 bases from V and 2 bases from J; junction bases left unmatched: 4. CDR1 is SGHAT, CDR2 FQNNGV, per germline. The CDR3 loop spans 14 amino acids. CDR3 protein: CASSFGTVAYEQYF. The CDR3 DNA is TGTGCCAGCAGCTTCGGGACAGTAGCCTACGAGCAGTACTTC. Using reference TRBV11-2 and TRBJ2-7 for the parts outside the CDR3, the full variable domain is EAGVAQSPRYKIIEKRQSVAFWCNPISGHATLYWYQQILGQGPKLLIQFQNNGVVDDSQLPKDRFSAERLKGVDSTLKIQPAKLEDSAVYLCASSFGTVAYEQYFGPGTRLTVT.

The chain couples TRBV9 to TRBJ2-3; 7 bases fit TRBD2. The CDR3 sequence is 18 residues long. Trimming at V came to 0 bases and at J to 0 bases, leaving 10 bases not matched to a gene. In germline, CDR1 is SGDLS, CDR2 YYNGEE. CDR3 region: CASSVGSGGGLSTDTQYF. CDR3 coding DNA: TGTGCCAGCAGCGTAGGATCGGGGGGAGGGCTGAGCACAGATACGCAGTATTTT.

The chain uses TRBV9 and TRBJ2-2; D is perhaps TRBD2 (6 bases). CDR3 length equals 16 residues. V lost 4 bases and J 2 bases, leaving 15 bases between the germline ends. Germline V gives CDR1 SGDLS, CDR2 YYNGEE. The CDR3 here is CASSPTGLPNTGELFF. The CDR3 DNA reads TGTGCCAGCAGCCCCACAGGACTACCAAACACCGGGGAGCTGTTTTTT.

This clonotype was observed many times. The chain carries TRBV28 and TRBJ2-3, with D uncertain. Trimming removed 4 bases from V and 4 bases from J, with 9 bases in between. This CDR3 contains 13 residues. The germline CDR1 and CDR2 sequences are MDHEN and SYDVKM. CDR3 DNA sequence: TGTGCCAGCAGTTCCCCCGGTCCAGATACGCAGTATTTT. It encodes CASSSPGPDTQYF. Full variable domain (remainder filled in from reference TRBV28 and TRBJ2-3): DVKVTQSSRYLVKRTGEKVFLECVQDMDHENMFWYRQDPGLGLRLIYFSYDVKMKEKGDIPEGYSVSREKKERFSLILESASTNQTSMYLCASSSPGPDTQYFGPGTRLTVL.

This clonotype was seen repeatedly, ten times or more. The chain recombines TRBV5-1 with TRBJ2-2, with D maybe TRBD1 (5 bases). Between the trimmed V and J ends, which lost 4 bases and 6 bases, there was a span of 13 bases. The CDR3 contains 14 residues. Germline-derived CDR1 and CDR2 are SGHRS and YFSETQ. CDR3 coding DNA: TGCGCCAGCAGCAAAGCCGACAGTCCCGGGGAGCTGTTTTTT. Amino acid sequence: CASSKADSPGELFF.

This clonotype was seen repeatedly, ten times or more. The V and J genes are TRBV5-1 and TRBJ2-7; D may be TRBD1 (6 bases). V was cut by 0 bases and J by 5 bases, with 12 bases left in between. This CDR3 comprises 14 residues. Looked up from germline, CDR1 is SGHRS and CDR2 is YFSETQ. CDR3 amino acids: CASSLAGQAHEQYF. The CDR3 DNA follows: TGCGCCAGCAGCTTGGCGGGACAAGCCCACGAGCAGTACTTC.

In this sample, this clonotype turned up a few times. J is TRBJ2-5 and V is TRBV14; D assignment may be TRBD1 or TRBD2 (5 bases each). Germline-derived CDR1 and CDR2 are SGHDN and FVKESK. The CDR3 contains 15 residues. Trimming cost V 0 bases and J 6 bases, with 14 bases left between them. In DNA, the CDR3 is TGTGCCAGCAGCCAAGATCTTCTGAGGGGTCAGACCCAGTACTTC. This sequence encodes CASSQDLLRGQTQYF.

The chain employs TRBV2 and TRBJ2-1, with 11 bases aligning to TRBD1. Trimming at V came to 7 bases and at J to 4 bases, leaving 6 bases not matched to a gene. Germline-derived CDR1 and CDR2 are SNHLY and FYNNEI. The CDR3 contains 15 residues. The CDR3 DNA follows: TGTGCCAGCAATGTGGACAGGGGGCTGTACAATGAGCAGTTCTTC. Translated, it gives CASNVDRGLYNEQFF.

A word on this clonotype: This may arise from a read error, as a much more abundant clone is one base away. The chain joins TRBV29-1 to TRBJ2-7; D gene unclear. Per the germline V gene, CDR1 is SQVTM and CDR2 is ANQGSEA. CDR3 size: 11 residues. Between the trimmed V and J ends, which lost 7 bases and 6 bases, there was a span of 13 bases. The CDR3 loop is CSATWAREQYF. Written as DNA, the CDR3 is TGCAGCGCGACCTGGGCCCGCGAGCAGTACTTC.

This clonotype was counted many times. This rearrangement joins TRBV28 to TRBJ1-5; TRBD1 might be the D (5 bases). Per the germline V gene, CDR1 is MDHEN and CDR2 is SYDVKM. V was pared by 7 bases and J by 6 bases, with 7 bases between. This CDR3 region has 11 residues. The CDR3 nucleotides read TGTGCCAGCAACGGGGGTCAGCCCCAGCATTTT. It encodes CASNGGQPQHF.

The chain uses TRBV7-6 and TRBJ2-5; weak D call: TRBD2 (5 bases). The CDR3 has 10 residues. Looked up from germline, CDR1 is SGHVS and CDR2 is FNYEAQ. The germline V and J ends were trimmed by 8 bases and 5 bases, with 6 bases remaining between them. CDR3 bases: TGTGCCAGCGAGGGTGAGACCCAGTACTTC. It encodes CASEGETQYF.

Notes on this clonotype: One base away lies a much larger clone, so this may be a sequencing read error. J is TRBJ2-7 and V is TRBV7-9, with D tentatively TRBD1 (6 bases). V lost 4 bases and J lost 3, with 16 bases in between. The CDR3 has 15 amino acids. Germline V lookup: CDR1 SEHNR, CDR2 FQNEAQ (reference sequence). CDR3 loop: CASSSEQGVDYEQYF. The CDR3 DNA follows: TGTGCCAGCAGCTCTGAACAGGGAGTAGACTACGAGCAGTACTTC.

This clonotype was detected many times. The chain employs TRBV29-1 and TRBJ2-5; D ambiguous. The V end lost 6 bases, the J end lost 2 bases, and 10 bases lay between the germline ends. From germline, CDR1 is SQVTM and CDR2 ANQGSEA. This CDR3 has 12 amino acids. The CDR3: CSVRISQETQYF. DNA of the CDR3: TGCAGCGTGAGGATTAGTCAAGAGACCCAGTACTTC. Looking up the rest from reference TRBV29-1 and TRBJ2-5 gives the full variable domain: SAVISQKPSRDICQRGTSLTIQCQVDSQVTMMFWYRQQPGQSLTLIATANQGSEATYESGFVIDKFPISRPNLTFSTLTVSNMSPEDSSIYLCSVRISQETQYFGPGTRLLVL.